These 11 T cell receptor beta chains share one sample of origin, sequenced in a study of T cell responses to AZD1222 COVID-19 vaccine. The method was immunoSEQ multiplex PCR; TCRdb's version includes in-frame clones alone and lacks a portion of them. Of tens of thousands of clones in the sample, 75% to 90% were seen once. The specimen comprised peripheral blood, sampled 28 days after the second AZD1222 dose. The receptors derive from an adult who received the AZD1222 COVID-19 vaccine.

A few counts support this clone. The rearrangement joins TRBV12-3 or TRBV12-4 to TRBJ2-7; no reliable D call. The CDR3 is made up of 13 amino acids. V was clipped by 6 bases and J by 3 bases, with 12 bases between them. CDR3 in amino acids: CASSRNVGYEQYF. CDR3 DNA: TGTGCCAGCAGCCGGAATGTAGGCTACGAGCAGTACTTC.

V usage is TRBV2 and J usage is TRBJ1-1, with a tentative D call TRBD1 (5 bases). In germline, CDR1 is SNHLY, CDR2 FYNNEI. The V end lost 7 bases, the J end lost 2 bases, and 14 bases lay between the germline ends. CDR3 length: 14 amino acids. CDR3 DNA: TGTGCCAGCAACACCCAGGGAGTCAACACTGAAGCTTTCTTT. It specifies CASNTQGVNTEAFF.

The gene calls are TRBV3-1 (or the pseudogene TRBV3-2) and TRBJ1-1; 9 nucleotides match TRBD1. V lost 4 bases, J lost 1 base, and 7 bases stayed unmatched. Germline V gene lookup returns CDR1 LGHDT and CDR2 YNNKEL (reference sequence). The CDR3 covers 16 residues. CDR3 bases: TGTGCCAGCAGCCCGCCCGGGACAGGGAAGAACACTGAAGCTTTCTTT. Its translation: CASSPPGTGKNTEAFF.

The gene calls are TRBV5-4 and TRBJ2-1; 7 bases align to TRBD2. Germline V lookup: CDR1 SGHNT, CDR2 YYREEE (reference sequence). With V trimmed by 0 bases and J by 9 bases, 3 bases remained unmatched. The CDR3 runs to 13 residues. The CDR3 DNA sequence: TGTGCCAGCAGCTTGGAGCAGCGGGGTGAGCAGTTCTTC. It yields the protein CASSLEQRGEQFF. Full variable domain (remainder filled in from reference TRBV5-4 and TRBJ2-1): ETGVTQSPTHLIKTRGQQVTLRCSSQSGHNTVSWYQQALGQGPQFIFQYYREEENGRGNFPPRFSGLQFPNYSSELNVNALELDDSALYLCASSLEQRGEQFFGPGTRLTVL.

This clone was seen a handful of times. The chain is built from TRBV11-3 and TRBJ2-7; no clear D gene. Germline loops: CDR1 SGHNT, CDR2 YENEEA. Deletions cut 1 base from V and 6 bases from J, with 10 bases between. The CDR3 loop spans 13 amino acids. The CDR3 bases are TGTGCCAGCAGCTTAGTTCTCGGCGGCGAGCAGTACTTC. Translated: CASSLVLGGEQYF.

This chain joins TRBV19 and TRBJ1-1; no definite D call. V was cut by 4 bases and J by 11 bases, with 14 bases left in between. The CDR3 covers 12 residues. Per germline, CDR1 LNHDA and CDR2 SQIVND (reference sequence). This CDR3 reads CASSTQTPGAFF. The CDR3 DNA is TGTGCCAGTAGTACTCAGACCCCGGGGGCTTTCTTT.

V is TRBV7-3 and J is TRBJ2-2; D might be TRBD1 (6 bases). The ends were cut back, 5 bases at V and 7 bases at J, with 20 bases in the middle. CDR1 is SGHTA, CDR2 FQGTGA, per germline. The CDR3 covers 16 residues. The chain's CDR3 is CASSRNGGLQGGELFF. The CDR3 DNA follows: TGTGCCAGCAGCAGAAATGGGGGCCTACAGGGCGGGGAGCTGTTTTTT.

The CDR3 reads CASSEGVYGELFF. CDR3 nucleotides: TGTGCCAGCAGTGAGGGGGTTTACGGGGAGCTGTTTTTT. The genes are TRBV27 and TRBJ2-2; D possibly corresponds to TRBD1 (6 bases). The CDR3 contains 13 residues. CDR1 and CDR2 (germline): MNHEY, SMNVEV (reference sequence). Trimming left V 5 bases short and J 7 bases short, with 11 bases between.

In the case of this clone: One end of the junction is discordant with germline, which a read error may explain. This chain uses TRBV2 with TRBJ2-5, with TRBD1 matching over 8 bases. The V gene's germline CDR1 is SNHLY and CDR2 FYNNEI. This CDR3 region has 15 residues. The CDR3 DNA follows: TGTGCCAGCAGCAGTTCGACAGGGGTAGTCGAAACGGTTAACTTC. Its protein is CASSSSTGVVETVNF.

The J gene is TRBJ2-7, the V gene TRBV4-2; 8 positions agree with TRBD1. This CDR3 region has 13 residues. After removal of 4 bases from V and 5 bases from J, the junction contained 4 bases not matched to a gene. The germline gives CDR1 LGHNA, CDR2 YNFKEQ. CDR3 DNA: TGTGCCAGCAGCCCAGGACAGGGTAACGAGCAGTACTTC. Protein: CASSPGQGNEQYF.

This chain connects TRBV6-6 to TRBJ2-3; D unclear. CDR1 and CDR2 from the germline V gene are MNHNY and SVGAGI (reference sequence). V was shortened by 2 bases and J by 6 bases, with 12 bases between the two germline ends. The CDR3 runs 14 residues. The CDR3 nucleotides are TGTGCCAGCAGTTACGGTTCCAGGTCGGATACGCAGTATTTT. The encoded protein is CASSYGSRSDTQYF.